This entry features one T cell receptor (beta chain) sequence. Its antigen is currently unknown. The CDR3 length is 14 residues. Germline-derived CDR1 and CDR2 are MGHRA and YSYEKL. V dropped 4 bases and J dropped 1 base, with 10 bases sitting between them. This sample stems from a study of cytomegalovirus exposure and HLA in healthy donors. Study-wide context: Among several hundred genotyped donors, around 77% fell in the Caucasian-associated ancestry cluster. Findings and limits, study-wide: Later analysis identified some 16,000 TCR beta sequences associated with HLA alleles, using a false discovery rate threshold of 0.05. In a later analysis, CMV-associated beta chains were mostly HLA-associated, it appeared. Excluded: some indistinguishable V segments such as TRBV6-2 and TRBV6-3.

Amplification used 60 Vbeta primers and 13 Jbeta primers. Assay: immunoSEQ multiplex PCR; the TCRdb copy retains only in-frame clones and omits some. The sample lists a few hundred thousand clones; 75% to 90% were seen once. The sequencing sample was made of PBMCs. The sequence was obtained from a girl aged 2-10 years in good health and CMV-seronegative. The chain uses TRBV4-1 and TRBJ1-1; no definite D call. The CDR3 DNA reads as TGCGCCAGCAGCCCCCGGTCCCAGAACACTGAAGCTTTCTTT. Translation: CASSPRSQNTEAFF.